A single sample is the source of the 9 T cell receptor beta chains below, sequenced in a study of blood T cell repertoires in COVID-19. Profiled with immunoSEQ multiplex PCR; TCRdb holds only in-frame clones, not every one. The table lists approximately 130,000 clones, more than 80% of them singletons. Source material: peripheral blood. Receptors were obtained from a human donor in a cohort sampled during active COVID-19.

CDR3 DNA sequence: TGTGCCAGCAGCACCCGACGGGGCACAGATACGCAGTATTTT. This sequence encodes CASSTRRGTDTQYF. V is TRBV5-6 and J is TRBJ2-3; D uncertain. CDR1 and CDR2 (germline): SGHDT, YYEEEE. The CDR3 consists of 14 residues. V gave up 4 bases and J gave up 1 base, with 10 bases separating them.

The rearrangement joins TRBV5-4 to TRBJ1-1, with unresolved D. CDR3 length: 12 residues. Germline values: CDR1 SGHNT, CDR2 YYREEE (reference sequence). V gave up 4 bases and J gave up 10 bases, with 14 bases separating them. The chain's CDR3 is CASSAPSVGAFF. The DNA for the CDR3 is TGTGCCAGCAGCGCCCCTAGCGTGGGAGCTTTCTTT.

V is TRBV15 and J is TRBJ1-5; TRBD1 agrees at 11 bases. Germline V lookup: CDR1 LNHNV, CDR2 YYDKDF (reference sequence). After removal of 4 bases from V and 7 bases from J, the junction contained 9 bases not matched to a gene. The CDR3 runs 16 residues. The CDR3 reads CATSNPGQGVWQPQHF. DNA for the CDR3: TGTGCCACCAGCAATCCGGGACAGGGGGTATGGCAGCCCCAGCATTTT.

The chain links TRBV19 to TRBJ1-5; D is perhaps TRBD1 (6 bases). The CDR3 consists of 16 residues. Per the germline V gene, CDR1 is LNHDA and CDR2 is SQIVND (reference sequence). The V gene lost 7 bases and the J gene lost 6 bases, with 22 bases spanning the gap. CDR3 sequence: CASTLVTGPPGQPQHF. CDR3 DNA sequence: TGTGCCAGTACGTTAGTGACAGGCCCCCCGGGTCAGCCCCAGCATTTT.

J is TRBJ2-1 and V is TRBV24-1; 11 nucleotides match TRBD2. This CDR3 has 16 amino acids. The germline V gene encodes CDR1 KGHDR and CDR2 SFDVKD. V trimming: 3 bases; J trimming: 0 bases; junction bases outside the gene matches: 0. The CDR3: CATSDTSGSSYNEQFF. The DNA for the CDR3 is TGTGCCACCAGTGATACTAGCGGGAGCTCCTACAATGAGCAGTTCTTC.

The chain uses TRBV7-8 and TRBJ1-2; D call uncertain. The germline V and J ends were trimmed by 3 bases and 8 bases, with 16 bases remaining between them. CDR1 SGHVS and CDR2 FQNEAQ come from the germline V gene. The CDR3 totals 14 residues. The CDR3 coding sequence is TGTGCCAGCAGCTTGGGGATGGGCCCGGGGGGCTACACCTTC. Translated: CASSLGMGPGGYTF.

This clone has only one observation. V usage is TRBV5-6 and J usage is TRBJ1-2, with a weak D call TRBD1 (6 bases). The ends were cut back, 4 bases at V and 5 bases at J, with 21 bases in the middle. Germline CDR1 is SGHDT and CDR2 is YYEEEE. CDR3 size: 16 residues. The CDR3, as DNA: TGTGCCAGCAGCCTGAATGGGGGCGCAGGGCTTTATGGCTACACCTTC. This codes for CASSLNGGAGLYGYTF. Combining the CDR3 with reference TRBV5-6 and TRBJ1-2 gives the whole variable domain DAGVTQSPTHLIKTRGQQVTLRCSPKSGHDTVSWYQQALGQGPQFIFQYYEEEERQRGNFPDRFSGHQFPNYSSELNVNALLLGDSALYLCASSLNGGAGLYGYTFGSGTRLTVV.

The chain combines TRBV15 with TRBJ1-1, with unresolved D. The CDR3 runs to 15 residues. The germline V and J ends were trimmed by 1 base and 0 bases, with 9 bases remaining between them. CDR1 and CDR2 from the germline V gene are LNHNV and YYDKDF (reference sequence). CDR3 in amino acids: CATSRVGALNTEAFF. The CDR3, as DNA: TGTGCCACCAGCAGAGTTGGAGCCCTGAACACTGAAGCTTTCTTT.

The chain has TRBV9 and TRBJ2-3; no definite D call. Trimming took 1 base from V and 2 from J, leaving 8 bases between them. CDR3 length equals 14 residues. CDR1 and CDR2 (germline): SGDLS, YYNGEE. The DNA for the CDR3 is TGTGCCAGCAGCGTAAATTCCGTCACAGATACGCAGTATTTT. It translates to CASSVNSVTDTQYF.